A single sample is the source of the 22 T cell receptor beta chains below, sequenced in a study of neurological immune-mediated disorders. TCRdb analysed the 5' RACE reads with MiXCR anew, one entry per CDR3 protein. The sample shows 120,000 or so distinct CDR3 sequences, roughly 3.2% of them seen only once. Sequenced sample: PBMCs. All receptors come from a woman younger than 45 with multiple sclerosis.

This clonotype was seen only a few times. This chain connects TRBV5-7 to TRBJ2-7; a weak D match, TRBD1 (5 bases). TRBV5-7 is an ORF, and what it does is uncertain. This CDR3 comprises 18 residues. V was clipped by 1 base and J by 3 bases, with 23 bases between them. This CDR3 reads CASSLPGLILHRCYEQYF. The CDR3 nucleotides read TGTGCCAGCAGCTTGCCAGGGCTTATCCTCCACCGATGCTACGAGCAGTACTTC.

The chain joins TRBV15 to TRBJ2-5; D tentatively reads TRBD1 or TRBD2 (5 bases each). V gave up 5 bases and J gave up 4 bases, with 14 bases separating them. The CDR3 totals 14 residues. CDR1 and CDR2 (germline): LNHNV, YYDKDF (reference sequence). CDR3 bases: TGTGCCACCAGCCAGAATCAGGGAGCAGAGACCCAGTACTTC. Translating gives CATSQNQGAETQYF.

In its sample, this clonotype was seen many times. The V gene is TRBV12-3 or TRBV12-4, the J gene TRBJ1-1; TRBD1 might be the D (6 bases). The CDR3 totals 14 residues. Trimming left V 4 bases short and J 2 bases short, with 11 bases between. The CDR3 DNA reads TGTGCCAGCAGTTCAGGGGCGATTAACACTGAAGCTTTCTTT. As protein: CASSSGAINTEAFF.

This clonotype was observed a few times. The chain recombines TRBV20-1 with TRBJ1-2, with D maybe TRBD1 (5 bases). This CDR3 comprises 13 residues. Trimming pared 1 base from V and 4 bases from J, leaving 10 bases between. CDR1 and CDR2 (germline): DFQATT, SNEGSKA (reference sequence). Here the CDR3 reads CSARVATAYGYTF. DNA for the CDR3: TGCAGTGCTAGAGTGGCGACAGCCTATGGCTACACCTTC.

This CDR3 is CASRRGTAEKLFF. CDR3 DNA sequence: TGTGCCAGCAGGCGAGGGACAGCCGAAAAACTGTTTTTT. The V gene is TRBV7-2, the J gene TRBJ1-4; 7 positions agree with TRBD1. Per germline, CDR1 SGHTA and CDR2 FQGNSA. The length of the CDR3 is 13 residues. V dropped 6 bases and J dropped 8; count of bases not matched to a gene: 6.

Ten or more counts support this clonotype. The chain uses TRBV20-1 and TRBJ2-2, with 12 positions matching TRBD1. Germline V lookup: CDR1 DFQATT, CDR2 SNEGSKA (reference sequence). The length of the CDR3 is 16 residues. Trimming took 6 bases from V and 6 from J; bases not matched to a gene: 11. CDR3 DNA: TGCAGTGCAATCCTACCGGGACAGGGGGCGTCCGGGGAGCTGTTTTTT. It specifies CSAILPGQGASGELFF.

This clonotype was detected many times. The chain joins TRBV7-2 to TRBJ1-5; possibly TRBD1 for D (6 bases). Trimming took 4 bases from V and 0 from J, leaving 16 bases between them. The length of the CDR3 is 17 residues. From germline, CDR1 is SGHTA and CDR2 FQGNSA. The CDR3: CASSYPAGGASNQPQHF. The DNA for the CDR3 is TGTGCCAGCAGCTACCCCGCCGGGGGGGCTAGCAATCAGCCCCAGCATTTT. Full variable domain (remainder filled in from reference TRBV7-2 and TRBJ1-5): GAGVSQSPSNKVTEKGKDVELRCDPISGHTALYWYRQSLGQGLEFLIYFQGNSAPDKSGLPSDRFSAERTGGSVSTLTIQRTQQEDSAVYLCASSYPAGGASNQPQHFGDGTRLSIL.

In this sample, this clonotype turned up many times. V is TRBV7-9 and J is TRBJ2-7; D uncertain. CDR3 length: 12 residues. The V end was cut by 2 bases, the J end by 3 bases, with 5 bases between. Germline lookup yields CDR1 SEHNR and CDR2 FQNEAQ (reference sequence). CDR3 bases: TGTGCCAGCAGCTTAAATTTCTACGAGCAGTACTTC. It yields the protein CASSLNFYEQYF.

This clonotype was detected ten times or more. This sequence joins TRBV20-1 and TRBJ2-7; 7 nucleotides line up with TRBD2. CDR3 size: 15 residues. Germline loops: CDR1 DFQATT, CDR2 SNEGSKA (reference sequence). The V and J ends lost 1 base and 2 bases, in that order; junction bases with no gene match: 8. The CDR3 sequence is CSARGGGGSTYEQYF. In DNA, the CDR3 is TGCAGTGCTAGAGGGGGCGGGGGTTCGACCTACGAGCAGTACTTC.

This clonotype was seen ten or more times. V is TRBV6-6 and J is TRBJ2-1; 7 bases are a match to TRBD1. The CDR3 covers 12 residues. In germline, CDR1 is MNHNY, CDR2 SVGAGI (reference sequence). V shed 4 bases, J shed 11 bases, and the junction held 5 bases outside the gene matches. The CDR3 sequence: CASSSTGDQQFF. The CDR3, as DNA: TGTGCCAGCAGTTCTACAGGGGATCAGCAGTTCTTC.

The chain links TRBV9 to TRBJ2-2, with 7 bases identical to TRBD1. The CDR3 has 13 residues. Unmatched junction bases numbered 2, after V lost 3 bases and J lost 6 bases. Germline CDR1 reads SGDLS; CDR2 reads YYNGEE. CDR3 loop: CASSDRGAGELFF. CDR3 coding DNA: TGTGCCAGCAGCGACAGGGGCGCCGGGGAGCTGTTTTTT.

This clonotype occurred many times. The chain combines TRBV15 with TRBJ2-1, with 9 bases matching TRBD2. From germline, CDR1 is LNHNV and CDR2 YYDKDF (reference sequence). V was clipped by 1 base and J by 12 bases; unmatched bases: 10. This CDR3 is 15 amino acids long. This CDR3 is CATSRGSPAGGSQFF. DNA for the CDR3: TGTGCCACCAGCAGAGGATCTCCGGCGGGAGGGTCGCAGTTCTTC.

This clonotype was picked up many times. The CDR3 is CASTLTGTANTEAFF. The CDR3 nucleotides read TGCGCCAGCACCCTGACCGGGACAGCTAACACTGAAGCTTTCTTT. V is TRBV5-1 and J is TRBJ1-1; 7 bases map to TRBD1. V lost 6 bases and J lost 2; bases outside the gene matches: 10. The germline gives CDR1 SGHRS, CDR2 YFSETQ. There are 15 residues in the CDR3.

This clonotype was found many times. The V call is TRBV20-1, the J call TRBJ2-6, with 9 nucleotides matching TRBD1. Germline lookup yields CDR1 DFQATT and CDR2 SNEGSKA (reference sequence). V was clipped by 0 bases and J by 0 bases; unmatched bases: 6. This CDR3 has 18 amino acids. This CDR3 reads CSARERGQGYSGANVLTF. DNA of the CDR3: TGCAGTGCTAGAGAGAGGGGACAGGGTTACTCTGGGGCCAACGTCCTGACTTTC.

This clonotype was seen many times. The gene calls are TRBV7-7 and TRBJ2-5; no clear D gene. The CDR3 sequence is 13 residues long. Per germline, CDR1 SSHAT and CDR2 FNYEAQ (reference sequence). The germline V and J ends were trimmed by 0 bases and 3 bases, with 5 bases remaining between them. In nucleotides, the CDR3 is TGTGCCAGCAGCTTAGCTACTGAAGAGACCCAGTACTTC. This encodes CASSLATEETQYF.

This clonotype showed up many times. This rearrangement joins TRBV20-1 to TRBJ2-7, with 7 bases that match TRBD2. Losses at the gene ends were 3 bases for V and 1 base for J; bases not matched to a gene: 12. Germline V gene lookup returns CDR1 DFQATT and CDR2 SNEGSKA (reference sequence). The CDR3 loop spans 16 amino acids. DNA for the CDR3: TGCAGTGCTAGTTCGGCGGGAGAAGGTCGTTCCTACGAGCAGTACTTC. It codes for CSASSAGEGRSYEQYF.

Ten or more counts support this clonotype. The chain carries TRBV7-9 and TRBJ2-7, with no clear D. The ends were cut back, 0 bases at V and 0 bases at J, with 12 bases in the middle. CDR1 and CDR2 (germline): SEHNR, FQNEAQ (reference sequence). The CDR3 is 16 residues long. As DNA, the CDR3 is TGTGCCAGCAGCTTAGCTGGGCTTTCGAGCTCCTACGAGCAGTACTTC. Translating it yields CASSLAGLSSSYEQYF. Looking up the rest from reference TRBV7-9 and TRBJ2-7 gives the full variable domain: DTGVSQNPRHKITKRGQNVTFRCDPISEHNRLYWYRQTLGQGPEFLTYFQNEAQLEKSRLLSDRFSAERPKGSFSTLEIQRTEQGDSAMYLCASSLAGLSSSYEQYFGPGTRLTVT.

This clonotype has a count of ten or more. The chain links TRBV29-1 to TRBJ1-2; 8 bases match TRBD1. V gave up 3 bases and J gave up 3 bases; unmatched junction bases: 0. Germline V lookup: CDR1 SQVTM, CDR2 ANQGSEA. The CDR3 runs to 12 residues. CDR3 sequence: CSVEDRDYGYTF. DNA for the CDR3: TGCAGCGTTGAGGACAGGGACTATGGCTACACCTTC.

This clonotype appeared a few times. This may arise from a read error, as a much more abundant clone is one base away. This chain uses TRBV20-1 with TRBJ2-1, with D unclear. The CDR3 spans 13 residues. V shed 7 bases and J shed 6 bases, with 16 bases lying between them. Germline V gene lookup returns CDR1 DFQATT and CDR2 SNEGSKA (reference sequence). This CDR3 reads CSDVITQVNEQFF. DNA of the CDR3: TGCAGTGACGTCATTACTCAGGTCAATGAGCAGTTCTTC.

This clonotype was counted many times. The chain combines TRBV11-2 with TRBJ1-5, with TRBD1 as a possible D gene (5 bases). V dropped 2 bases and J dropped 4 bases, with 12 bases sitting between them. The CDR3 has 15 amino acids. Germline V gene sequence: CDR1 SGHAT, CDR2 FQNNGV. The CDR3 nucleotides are TGTGCCAGCAGCTTAAACTTACAGGAAAATCAGCCCCAGCATTTT. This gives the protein CASSLNLQENQPQHF. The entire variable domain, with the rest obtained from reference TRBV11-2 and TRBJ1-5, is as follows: EAGVAQSPRYKIIEKRQSVAFWCNPISGHATLYWYQQILGQGPKLLIQFQNNGVVDDSQLPKDRFSAERLKGVDSTLKIQPAKLEDSAVYLCASSLNLQENQPQHFGDGTRLSIL.

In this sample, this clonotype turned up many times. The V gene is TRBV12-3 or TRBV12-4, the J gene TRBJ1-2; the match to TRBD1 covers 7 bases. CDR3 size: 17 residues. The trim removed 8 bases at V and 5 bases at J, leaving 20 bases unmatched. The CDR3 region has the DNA TGTGCCAGCCGAAAAACCGGGACAGAAGGAAGGTTGTATGGCTACACCTTC. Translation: CASRKTGTEGRLYGYTF.

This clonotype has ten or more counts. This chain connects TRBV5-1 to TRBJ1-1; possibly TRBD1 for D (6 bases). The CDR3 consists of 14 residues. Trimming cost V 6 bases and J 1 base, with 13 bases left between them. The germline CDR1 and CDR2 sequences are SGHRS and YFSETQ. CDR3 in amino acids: CASTTGGPNTEAFF. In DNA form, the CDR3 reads TGCGCCAGCACCACCGGGGGCCCGAACACTGAAGCTTTCTTT.